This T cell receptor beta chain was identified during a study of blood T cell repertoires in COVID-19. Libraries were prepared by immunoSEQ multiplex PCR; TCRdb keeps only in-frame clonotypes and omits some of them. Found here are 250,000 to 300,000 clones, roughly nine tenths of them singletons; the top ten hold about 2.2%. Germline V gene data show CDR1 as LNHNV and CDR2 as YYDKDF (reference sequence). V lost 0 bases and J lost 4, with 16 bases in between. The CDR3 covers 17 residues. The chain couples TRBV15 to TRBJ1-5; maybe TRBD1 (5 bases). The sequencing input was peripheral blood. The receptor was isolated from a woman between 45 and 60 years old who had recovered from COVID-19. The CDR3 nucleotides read TGTGCCACCAGCAGAGATAAGCCGCAGGGTTGGAATCAGCCCCAGCATTTT. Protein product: CATSRDKPQGWNQPQHF. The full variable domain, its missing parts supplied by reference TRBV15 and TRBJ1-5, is DAMVIQNPRYQVTQFGKPVTLSCSQTLNHNVMYWYQQKSSQAPKLLFHYYDKDFNNEADTPDNFQSRRPNTSFCFLDIRSPGLGDTAMYLCATSRDKPQGWNQPQHFGDGTRLSIL.